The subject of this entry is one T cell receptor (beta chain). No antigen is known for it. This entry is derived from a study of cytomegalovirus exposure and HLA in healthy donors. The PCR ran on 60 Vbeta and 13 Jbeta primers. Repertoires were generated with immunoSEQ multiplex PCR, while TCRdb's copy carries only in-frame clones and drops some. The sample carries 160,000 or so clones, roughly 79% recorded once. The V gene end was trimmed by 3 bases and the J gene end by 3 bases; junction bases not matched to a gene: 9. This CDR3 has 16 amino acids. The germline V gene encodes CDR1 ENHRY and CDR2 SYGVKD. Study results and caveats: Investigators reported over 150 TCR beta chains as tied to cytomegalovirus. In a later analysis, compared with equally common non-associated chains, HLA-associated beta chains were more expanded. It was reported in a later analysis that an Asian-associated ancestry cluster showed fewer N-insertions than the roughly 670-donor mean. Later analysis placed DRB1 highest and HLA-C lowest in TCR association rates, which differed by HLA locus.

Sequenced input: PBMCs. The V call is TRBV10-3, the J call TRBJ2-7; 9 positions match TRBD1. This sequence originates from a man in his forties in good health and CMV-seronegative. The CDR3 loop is CAISDVHETGGYEQYV. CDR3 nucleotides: TGTGCCATCAGTGATGTCCATGAGACAGGGGGCTACGAGCAGTACGTC.